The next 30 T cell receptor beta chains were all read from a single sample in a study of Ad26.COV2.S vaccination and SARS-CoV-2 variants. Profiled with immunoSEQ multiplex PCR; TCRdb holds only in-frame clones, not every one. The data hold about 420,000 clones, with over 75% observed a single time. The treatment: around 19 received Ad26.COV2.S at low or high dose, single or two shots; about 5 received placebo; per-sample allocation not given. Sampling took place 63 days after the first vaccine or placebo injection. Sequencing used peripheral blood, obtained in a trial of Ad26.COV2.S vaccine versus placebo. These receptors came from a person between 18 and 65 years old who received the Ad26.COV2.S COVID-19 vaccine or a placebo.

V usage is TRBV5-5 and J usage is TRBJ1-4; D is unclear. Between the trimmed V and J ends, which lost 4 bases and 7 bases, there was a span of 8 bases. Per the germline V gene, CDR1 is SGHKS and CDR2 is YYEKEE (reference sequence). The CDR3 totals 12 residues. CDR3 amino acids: CASSRDTEKLFF. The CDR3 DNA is TGTGCCAGCAGCCGCGACACTGAAAAACTGTTTTTT. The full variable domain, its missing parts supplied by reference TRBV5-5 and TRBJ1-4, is DAGVTQSPTHLIKTRGQQVTLRCSPISGHKSVSWYQQVLGQGPQFIFQYYEKEERGRGNFPDRFSARQFPNYSSELNVNALLLGDSALYLCASSRDTEKLFFGSGTQLSVL.

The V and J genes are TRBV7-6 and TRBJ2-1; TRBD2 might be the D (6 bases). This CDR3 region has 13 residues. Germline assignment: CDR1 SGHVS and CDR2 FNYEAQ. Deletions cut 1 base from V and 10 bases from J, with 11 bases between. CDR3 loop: CASSLGRGGEQFF. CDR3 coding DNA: TGTGCCAGCAGCTTAGGGCGGGGAGGAGAGCAGTTCTTC.

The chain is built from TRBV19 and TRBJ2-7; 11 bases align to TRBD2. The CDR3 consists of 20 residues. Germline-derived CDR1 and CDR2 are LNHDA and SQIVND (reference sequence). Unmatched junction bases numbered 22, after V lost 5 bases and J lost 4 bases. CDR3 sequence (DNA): TGTGCCAGTAGTCCATCGGGACAACTCGTAGCGGGGGGGCCGATGTACGAGCAGTACTTC. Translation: CASSPSGQLVAGGPMYEQYF.

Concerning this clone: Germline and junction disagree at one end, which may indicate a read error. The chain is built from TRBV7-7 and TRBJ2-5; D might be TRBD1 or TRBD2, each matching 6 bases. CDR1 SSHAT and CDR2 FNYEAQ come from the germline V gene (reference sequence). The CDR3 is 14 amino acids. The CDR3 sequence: CASSLVRGEETQYF. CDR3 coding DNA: TGTGCTAGCAGCTTAGTGAGGGGGGAAGAGACCCAGTACTTC. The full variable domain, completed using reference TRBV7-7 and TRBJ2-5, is GAGVSQSPRYKVTKRGQDVTLRCDPISSHATLYWYQQALGQGPEFLTYFNYEAQPDKSGLPSDRFSAERPEGSISTLTIQRTEQRDSAMYRCASSLVRGEETQYFGPGTRLLVL.

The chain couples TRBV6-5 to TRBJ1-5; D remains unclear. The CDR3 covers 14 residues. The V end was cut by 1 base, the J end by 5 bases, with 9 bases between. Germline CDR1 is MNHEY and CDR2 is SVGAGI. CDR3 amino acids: CASSYFSVHQPQHF. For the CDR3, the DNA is TGTGCCAGCAGTTACTTTTCGGTTCATCAGCCCCAGCATTTT.

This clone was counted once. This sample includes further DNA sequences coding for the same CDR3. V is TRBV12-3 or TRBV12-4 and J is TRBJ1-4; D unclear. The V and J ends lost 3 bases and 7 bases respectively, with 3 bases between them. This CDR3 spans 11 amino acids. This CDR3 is CASSFGEKLFF. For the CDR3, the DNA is TGTGCCAGCAGTTTCGGTGAAAAACTGTTTTTT.

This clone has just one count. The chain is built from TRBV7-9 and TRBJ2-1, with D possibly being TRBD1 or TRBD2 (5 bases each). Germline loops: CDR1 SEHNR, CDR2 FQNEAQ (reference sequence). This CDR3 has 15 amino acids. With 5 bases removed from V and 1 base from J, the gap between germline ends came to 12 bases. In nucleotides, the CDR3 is TGTGCCAGCAGCCTTGGGGACCATTCCTACAATGAGCAGTTCTTC. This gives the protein CASSLGDHSYNEQFF. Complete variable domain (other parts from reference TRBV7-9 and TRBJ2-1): DTGVSQNPRHKITKRGQNVTFRCDPISEHNRLYWYRQTLGQGPEFLTYFQNEAQLEKSRLLSDRFSAERPKGSFSTLEIQRTEQGDSAMYLCASSLGDHSYNEQFFGPGTRLTVL.

The CDR3 sequence: CASSQHPAGVSYEQYF. CDR3 bases: TGTGCCAGCAGCCAACATCCAGCGGGGGTGTCCTACGAGCAGTACTTC. The J gene is TRBJ2-7, the V gene TRBV3-1 (or the pseudogene TRBV3-2); 8 nucleotides match TRBD2. The V and J ends lost 2 bases and 1 base, in that order; junction bases with no gene match: 7. The germline gives CDR1 LGHDT, CDR2 YNNKEL (reference sequence). The CDR3 spans 16 residues.

CDR3 nucleotide sequence: TGTGCCAGCAGTTACAGAACAGGGGGCGAGGAAGGCTACACCTTC. This encodes CASSYRTGGEEGYTF. The chain carries TRBV6-6 and TRBJ1-2, with 9 bases fitting TRBD1. Germline CDR1 is MNHNY and CDR2 is SVGAGI (reference sequence). V shed 2 bases and J 8 bases; nucleotides not matched to a gene: 9. The CDR3 sequence is 15 residues long.

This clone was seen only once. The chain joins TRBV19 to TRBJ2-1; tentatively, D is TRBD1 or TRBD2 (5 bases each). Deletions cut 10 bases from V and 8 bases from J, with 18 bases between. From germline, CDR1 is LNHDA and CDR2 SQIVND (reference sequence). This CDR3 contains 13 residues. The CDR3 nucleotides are TGTGCCACAAGGGCCCGAGGGACCGATGAGCAGTTCTTC. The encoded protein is CATRARGTDEQFF.

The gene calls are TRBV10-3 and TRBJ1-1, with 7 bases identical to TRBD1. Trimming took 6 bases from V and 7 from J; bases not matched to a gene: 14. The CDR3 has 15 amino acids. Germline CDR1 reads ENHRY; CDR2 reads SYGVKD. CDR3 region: CAIRSPGQLGGEAFF. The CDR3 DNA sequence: TGTGCCATCAGGAGCCCGGGACAGCTTGGGGGTGAAGCTTTCTTT.

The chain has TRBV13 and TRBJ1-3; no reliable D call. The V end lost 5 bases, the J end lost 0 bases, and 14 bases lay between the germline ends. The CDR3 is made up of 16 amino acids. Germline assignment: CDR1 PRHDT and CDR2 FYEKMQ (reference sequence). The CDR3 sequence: CASSRLTLPSGNTIYF. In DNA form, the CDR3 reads TGTGCCAGCAGCCGTTTAACCCTTCCCTCTGGAAACACCATATATTTT.

The CDR3: CASSLAPGQVSYGYTF. Here the CDR3 DNA reads TGTGCCAGCAGCTTAGCGCCCGGACAGGTTTCCTATGGCTACACCTTC. This chain joins TRBV11-1 and TRBJ1-2, with 7 positions matching TRBD1. The CDR3 extends over 16 amino acids. Per the germline V gene, CDR1 is SGHAT and CDR2 is FQDESV (reference sequence). Trimming cost V 0 bases and J 4 bases; bases outside gene matches: 8.

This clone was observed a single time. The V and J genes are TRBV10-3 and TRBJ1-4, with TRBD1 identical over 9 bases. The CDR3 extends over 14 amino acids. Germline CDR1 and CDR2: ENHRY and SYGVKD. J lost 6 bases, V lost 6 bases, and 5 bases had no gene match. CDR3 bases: TGTGCCATCAGCTCCGGGACAGGGTATGAAAAACTGTTTTTT. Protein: CAISSGTGYEKLFF.

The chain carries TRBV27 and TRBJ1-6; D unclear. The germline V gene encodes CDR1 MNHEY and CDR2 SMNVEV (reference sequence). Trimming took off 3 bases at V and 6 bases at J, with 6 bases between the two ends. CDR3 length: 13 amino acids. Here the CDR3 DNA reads TGTGCCAGCAGTTTCACCCGTAATTCACCCCTCCACTTT. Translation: CASSFTRNSPLHF.

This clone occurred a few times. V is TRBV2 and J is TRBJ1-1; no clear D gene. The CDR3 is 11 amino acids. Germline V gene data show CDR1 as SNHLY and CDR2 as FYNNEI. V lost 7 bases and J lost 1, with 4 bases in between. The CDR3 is CASKENTEAFF. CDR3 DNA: TGTGCCAGCAAAGAGAACACTGAAGCTTTCTTT.

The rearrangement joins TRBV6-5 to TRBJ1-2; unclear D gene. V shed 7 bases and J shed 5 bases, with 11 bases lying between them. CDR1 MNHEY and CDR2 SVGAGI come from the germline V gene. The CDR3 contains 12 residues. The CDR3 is CASNKASYGYTF. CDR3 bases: TGTGCCAGCAACAAAGCGAGTTATGGCTACACCTTC.

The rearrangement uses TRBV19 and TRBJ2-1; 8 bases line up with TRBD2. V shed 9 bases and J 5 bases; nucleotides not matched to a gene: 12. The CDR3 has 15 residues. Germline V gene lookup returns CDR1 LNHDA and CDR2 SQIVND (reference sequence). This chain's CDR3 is CASAIGTRGNNEQFF. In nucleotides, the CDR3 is TGTGCCAGCGCTATTGGGACTAGAGGAAACAATGAGCAGTTCTTC.

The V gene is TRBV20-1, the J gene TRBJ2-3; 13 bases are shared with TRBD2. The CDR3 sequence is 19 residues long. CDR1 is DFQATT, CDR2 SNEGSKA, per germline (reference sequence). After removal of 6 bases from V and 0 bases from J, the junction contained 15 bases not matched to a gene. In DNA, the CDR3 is TGCAGTGCCAGTGGGACTAGCGGGGACGTCAGGACTAGCACAGATACGCAGTATTTT. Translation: CSASGTSGDVRTSTDTQYF.

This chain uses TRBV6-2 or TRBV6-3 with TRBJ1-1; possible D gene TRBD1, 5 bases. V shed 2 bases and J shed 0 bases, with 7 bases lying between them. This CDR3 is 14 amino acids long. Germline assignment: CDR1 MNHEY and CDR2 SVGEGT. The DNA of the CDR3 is TGTGCCAGCAGTTACCACAGGTTGAACACTGAAGCTTTCTTT. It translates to CASSYHRLNTEAFF.

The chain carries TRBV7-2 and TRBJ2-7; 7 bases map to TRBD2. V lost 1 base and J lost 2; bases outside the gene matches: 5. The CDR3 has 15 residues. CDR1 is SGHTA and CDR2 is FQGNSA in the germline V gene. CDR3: CASSLVSGPTYEQYF. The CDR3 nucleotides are TGTGCCAGCAGCTTAGTTAGCGGGCCCACCTACGAGCAGTACTTC.

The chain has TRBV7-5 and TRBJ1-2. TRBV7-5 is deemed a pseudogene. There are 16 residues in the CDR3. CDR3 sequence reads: CVRSLECAELINGYTF. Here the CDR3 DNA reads TGTGTCAGAAGCTTAGAATGCGCCGAGTTAATAAATGGCTACACCTTC.

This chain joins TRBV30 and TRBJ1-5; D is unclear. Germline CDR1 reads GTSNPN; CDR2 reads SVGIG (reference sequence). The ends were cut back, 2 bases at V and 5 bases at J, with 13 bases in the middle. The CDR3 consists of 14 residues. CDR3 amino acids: CAWSLTDWDQPQHF. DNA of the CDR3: TGTGCCTGGAGTCTAACGGACTGGGATCAGCCCCAGCATTTT.

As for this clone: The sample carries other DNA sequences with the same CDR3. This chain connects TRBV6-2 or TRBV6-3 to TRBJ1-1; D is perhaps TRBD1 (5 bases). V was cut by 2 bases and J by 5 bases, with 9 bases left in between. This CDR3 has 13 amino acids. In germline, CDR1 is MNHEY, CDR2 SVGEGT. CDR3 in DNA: TGTGCCAGCAGTTACCAGGGAGGGACTGAAGCTTTCTTT. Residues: CASSYQGGTEAFF.

The DNA for the CDR3 is TGTGCCAGCAGCTCCCCCCCGGGACAGGTATCCTACGAGCAGTACTTC. Amino acid sequence: CASSSPPGQVSYEQYF. This sequence joins TRBV7-6 and TRBJ2-7, with 8 nucleotides matching TRBD1. The CDR3 spans 16 residues. Germline V lookup: CDR1 SGHVS, CDR2 FNYEAQ. V lost 4 bases and J lost 1; bases outside the gene matches: 9.

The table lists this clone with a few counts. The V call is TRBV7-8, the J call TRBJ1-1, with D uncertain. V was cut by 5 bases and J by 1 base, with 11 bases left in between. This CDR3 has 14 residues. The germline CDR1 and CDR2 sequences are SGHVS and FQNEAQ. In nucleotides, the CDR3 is TGTGCCAGCAGCCTACTACGGGGGAACACTGAAGCTTTCTTT. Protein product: CASSLLRGNTEAFF.

The CDR3 loop is CASSFPSMEYEQYF. The CDR3 bases are TGTGCCAGCAGTTTTCCGAGCATGGAATACGAGCAGTACTTC. The J gene is TRBJ2-7, the V gene TRBV27, with no clear D. The V end was cut by 3 bases, the J end by 4 bases, with 13 bases between. Germline CDR1 MNHEY, CDR2 SMNVEV (reference sequence). CDR3 length equals 14 residues.

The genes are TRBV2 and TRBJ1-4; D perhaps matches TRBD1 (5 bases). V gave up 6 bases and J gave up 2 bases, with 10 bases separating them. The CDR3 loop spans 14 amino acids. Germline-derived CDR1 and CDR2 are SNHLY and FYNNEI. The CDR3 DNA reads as TGTGCCAGCAGGGGAGACAGCACTAATGAAAAACTGTTTTTT. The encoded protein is CASRGDSTNEKLFF.

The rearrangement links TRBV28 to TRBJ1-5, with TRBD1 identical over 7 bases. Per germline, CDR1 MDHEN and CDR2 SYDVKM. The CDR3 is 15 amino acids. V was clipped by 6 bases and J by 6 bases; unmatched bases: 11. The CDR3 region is CASSPRGGVSQPQHF. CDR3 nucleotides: TGTGCCAGCAGCCCCAGGGGGGGTGTCAGTCAGCCCCAGCATTTT.

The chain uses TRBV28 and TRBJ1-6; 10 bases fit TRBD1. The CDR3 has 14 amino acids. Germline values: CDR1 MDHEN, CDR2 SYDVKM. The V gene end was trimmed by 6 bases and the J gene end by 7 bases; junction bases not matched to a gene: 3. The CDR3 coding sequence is TGTGCCAGCAGAAGGACAGGGGGAAATTCACCCCTCCACTTT. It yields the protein CASRRTGGNSPLHF.